These 17 T cell receptor beta chains were sequenced from one sample in a study of blood T cell repertoires in COVID-19 (dated by TCRdb to the early 2020s). Receptor libraries were prepared by the immunoSEQ multiplex PCR assay. TCRdb retrieved this table from immuneACCESS and kept in-frame rearrangements only. Not all clones are present; in checked studies, unresolved V genes account for under half, and no reason is known for the remainder. The sample profile shows some 90,000 clones; around three quarters of them were found once. The ten largest clones take up about 9.4% of the sample. Sequencing input: peripheral blood. These TCRs come from a woman in her 70s with acute or convalescent COVID-19.

This clone was seen a handful of times. V usage is TRBV25-1 and J usage is TRBJ2-7; 7 nucleotides align to TRBD1. The CDR3 is 13 amino acids. The germline V gene encodes CDR1 MGHDK and CDR2 SYGVNS. The ends lost 1 base at V and 3 bases at J; junction bases unmatched: 0. The DNA of the CDR3 is TGTGCCAGCAGTGAATCAGGGGGCTACGAGCAGTACTTC. This translates into CASSESGGYEQYF.

This clone was seen a few times. The chain carries TRBV3-1 (or the pseudogene TRBV3-2) and TRBJ1-5; a possible D gene is TRBD1 (6 bases). The CDR3 has 15 amino acids. Per germline, CDR1 LGHDT and CDR2 YNNKEL (reference sequence). Trimming shortened V by 4 bases and J by 5 bases, and 15 bases separated the two germline ends. The CDR3 here is CASSLIPGQDQPQHF. CDR3 nucleotides: TGTGCCAGCAGCCTGATACCGGGACAAGATCAGCCCCAGCATTTT.

The chain carries TRBV9 and TRBJ2-5, with a weak D call TRBD2 (6 bases). This CDR3 has 16 amino acids. V shed 1 base and J shed 4 bases, with 17 bases lying between them. CDR1 is SGDLS, CDR2 YYNGEE, per germline. CDR3 in DNA: TGTGCCAGCAGCGTACCTAGCGAACCCGGGGGAGAGACCCAGTACTTC. Translated: CASSVPSEPGGETQYF.

This clone was recorded a few times. The genes are TRBV12-3 or TRBV12-4 and TRBJ2-1, with D possibly matching TRBD2 (5 bases). The V end lost 0 bases, the J end lost 6 bases, and 6 bases lay between the germline ends. The CDR3 spans 13 residues. CDR3 in amino acids: CASSLAGSNEQFF. CDR3 sequence (DNA): TGTGCCAGCAGTTTAGCAGGGAGCAATGAGCAGTTCTTC.

This clone was counted once. The gene calls are TRBV10-3 and TRBJ2-3; D is perhaps TRBD2 (5 bases). V was cut by 2 bases and J by 4 bases, with 13 bases left in between. Germline V gene sequence: CDR1 ENHRY, CDR2 SYGVKD. This CDR3 contains 15 residues. The CDR3 reads CAISERGAKSDTQYF. The CDR3 DNA reads TGTGCCATCAGTGAGCGGGGTGCAAAGTCAGATACGCAGTATTTT.

This clone was recorded only once. The J gene is TRBJ2-2, the V gene TRBV3-1 (or the pseudogene TRBV3-2); TRBD2 matches at 7 bases. V lost 6 bases and J lost 7; bases outside the gene matches: 8. There are 14 residues in the CDR3. Germline CDR1 LGHDT, CDR2 YNNKEL (reference sequence). The CDR3 is CASSPGGTIGELFF. CDR3 bases: TGTGCCAGCAGTCCCGGGGGGACGATCGGGGAGCTGTTTTTT.

The rearrangement links TRBV10-3 to TRBJ1-1; D is perhaps TRBD1 (5 bases). The germline CDR1 and CDR2 sequences are ENHRY and SYGVKD. There are 14 residues in the CDR3. Trimming left V 2 bases short and J 5 bases short, with 12 bases between. For the CDR3, the DNA is TGTGCCATCAGTGAGGTTCAGGGTGGTACTGAAGCTTTCTTT. Residues: CAISEVQGGTEAFF.

The chain recombines TRBV28 with TRBJ1-5; maybe TRBD1 (5 bases). This CDR3 contains 14 residues. Germline CDR1 MDHEN, CDR2 SYDVKM. V gave up 6 bases and J gave up 3 bases, with 12 bases separating them. DNA for the CDR3: TGTGCCAGCAGGAAAGGGGCAGTCAATCAGCCCCAGCATTTT. Translated, it gives CASRKGAVNQPQHF.

J is TRBJ2-1 and V is TRBV7-8; possible D gene TRBD2, 6 bases. Germline CDR1 SGHVS, CDR2 FQNEAQ. This CDR3 contains 17 residues. Trimming left V 5 bases short and J 1 base short, with 18 bases between. The CDR3 here is CASSTHGGMGSYNEQFF. Written as DNA, the CDR3 is TGTGCCAGCAGCACCCATGGGGGGATGGGTTCCTACAATGAGCAGTTCTTC.

This chain links TRBV12-3 or TRBV12-4 with TRBJ2-1; D is unresolved. This CDR3 is 12 amino acids long. Trimming took off 3 bases at V and 11 bases at J, with 11 bases between the two ends. The CDR3 DNA reads TGTGCCAGCAGTTTGCCAGCGAGTCAGCAGTTCTTC. The encoded protein is CASSLPASQQFF.

The chain is built from TRBV30 and TRBJ1-1; D possibly corresponds to TRBD1 (6 bases). V was clipped by 2 bases and J by 2 bases, with 9 bases between them. CDR1 is GTSNPN and CDR2 is SVGIG in the germline V gene (reference sequence). CDR3 length equals 13 residues. The CDR3: CAWSRDTNTEAFF. For the CDR3, the DNA is TGTGCCTGGAGTCGGGACACCAACACTGAAGCTTTCTTT.

This chain connects TRBV7-2 to TRBJ1-2; D may be TRBD1 (5 bases). There are 14 residues in the CDR3. The ends were cut back, 1 base at V and 4 bases at J, with 10 bases in the middle. In germline, CDR1 is SGHTA, CDR2 FQGNSA. CDR3: CASSLVGEGYGYTF. The CDR3 nucleotides are TGTGCCAGCAGCTTAGTGGGGGAGGGCTATGGCTACACCTTC. The full variable domain, rest sourced from reference TRBV7-2 and TRBJ1-2, is GAGVSQSPSNKVTEKGKDVELRCDPISGHTALYWYRQSLGQGLEFLIYFQGNSAPDKSGLPSDRFSAERTGGSVSTLTIQRTQQEDSAVYLCASSLVGEGYGYTFGSGTRLTVV.

The V call is TRBV19, the J call TRBJ1-1; D gene ambiguous. The CDR3 extends over 14 amino acids. The germline V gene has CDR1 LNHDA and CDR2 SQIVND (reference sequence). V lost 7 bases and J lost 0, with 12 bases in between. This CDR3 is CASTPPILNTEAFF. The CDR3, as DNA: TGTGCCAGTACGCCCCCTATCCTGAACACTGAAGCTTTCTTT.

The J gene is TRBJ1-1, the V gene TRBV30; the match to TRBD1 covers 7 bases. Trimming took 0 bases from V and 0 from J; bases not matched to a gene: 4. The germline CDR1 and CDR2 sequences are GTSNPN and SVGIG (reference sequence). This CDR3 contains 15 residues. CDR3 loop: CAWSVGQLLNTEAFF. The CDR3 DNA is TGTGCCTGGAGTGTGGGACAGTTACTGAACACTGAAGCTTTCTTT.

The CDR3, as DNA: TGTGCCAGCAGCTTGGACCCAGCGTTGGAGCAGTTCTTC. Protein sequence: CASSLDPALEQFF. The chain has TRBV5-5 and TRBJ2-1; D is unclear. The germline CDR1 and CDR2 sequences are SGHKS and YYEKEE (reference sequence). Trimming took 0 bases from V and 10 from J, leaving 11 bases between them. The CDR3 loop spans 13 amino acids.

V usage is TRBV28 and J usage is TRBJ1-5; D remains unclear. The CDR3 loop spans 14 amino acids. Trimming took off 5 bases at V and 2 bases at J, with 10 bases between the two ends. Germline CDR1 is MDHEN and CDR2 is SYDVKM. CDR3 nucleotide sequence: TGTGCCAGCAGTCAACTCTATCGCAATCAGCCCCAGCATTTT. The encoded protein is CASSQLYRNQPQHF.

The J gene is TRBJ1-1, the V gene TRBV5-1, with 8 bases aligning to TRBD1. V gave up 3 bases and J gave up 4 bases; unmatched junction bases: 8. CDR1 is SGHRS, CDR2 YFSETQ, per germline. The CDR3 contains 15 residues. CDR3 sequence (DNA): TGCGCCAGCAGCTCCTGGACAGGGATGGGCACTGAAGCTTTCTTT. It translates to CASSSWTGMGTEAFF.